This TCR beta chain emerged from a study of Graves' ophthalmopathy and Graves' hyperthyroidism. Study-wide points: Blood also contained most of the expanded thyroid clonotypes above 0.001 frequency.

This clonotype showed up many times. The target antigen is unknown. The CDR3 extends over 14 amino acids. Losses at the gene ends were 3 bases for V and 5 bases for J; bases not matched to a gene: 7. Germline CDR1 MDHEN, CDR2 SYDVKM. The PBMCs originated from more than 7.5 ml of fresh peripheral blood. The authors amplified TCR beta CDR3 regions, and they did so from RNA transcripts for repertoire sequencing. The workflow started with a first-round RT-PCR run with HTBI primers and then moved on to a second-round multiplex PCR. TCRdb used MiXCR to reprocess the multiplex PCR reads, holding one entry per CDR3 protein. The data show roughly 160,000 distinct CDR3 sequences, 30% to 45% seen once.

V usage is TRBV28 and J usage is TRBJ2-7; 7 nucleotides match TRBD1. The source of this sequence is a woman aged 40 to 50 with Graves' ophthalmopathy. The sample taken for sequencing was peripheral blood. The CDR3 coding sequence is TGTGCCAGCAGTTTCGAGACAGGGTATGACGAGCAGTACTTC. Its protein is CASSFETGYDEQYF.